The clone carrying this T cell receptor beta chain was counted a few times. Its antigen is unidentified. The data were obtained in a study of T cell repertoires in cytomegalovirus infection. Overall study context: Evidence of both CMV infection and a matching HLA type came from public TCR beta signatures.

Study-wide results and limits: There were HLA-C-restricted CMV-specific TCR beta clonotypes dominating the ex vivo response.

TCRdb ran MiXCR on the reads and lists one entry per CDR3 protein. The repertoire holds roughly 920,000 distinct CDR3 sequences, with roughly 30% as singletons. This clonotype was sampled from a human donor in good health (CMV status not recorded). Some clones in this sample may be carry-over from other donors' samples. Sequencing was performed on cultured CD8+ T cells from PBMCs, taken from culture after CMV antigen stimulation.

The CDR3: CASTLGISGETQYF. In nucleotides, the CDR3 is TGTGCCAGCACCCTCGGCATTAGCGGCGAGACCCAGTACTTC. The rearrangement links TRBV3-1 to TRBJ2-5, with TRBD2 as a possible D gene (6 bases). The V end lost 7 bases, the J end lost 5 bases, and 17 bases lay between the germline ends. This CDR3 is built from 14 residues. The V gene's germline CDR1 is LGHDT and CDR2 YNNKEL (reference sequence).